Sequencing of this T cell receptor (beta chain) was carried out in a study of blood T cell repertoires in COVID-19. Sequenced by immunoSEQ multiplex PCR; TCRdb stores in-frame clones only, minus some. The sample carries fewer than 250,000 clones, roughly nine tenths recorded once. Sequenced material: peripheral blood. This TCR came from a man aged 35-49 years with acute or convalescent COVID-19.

The CDR3 is CASSQVRLGRYSNQPQHF. The CDR3 DNA sequence: TGCGCCAGCAGCCAAGTCCGCCTGGGGAGATATAGCAATCAGCCCCAGCATTTT. The V gene is TRBV4-1, the J gene TRBJ1-5, with D uncertain. This CDR3 comprises 18 residues. The V gene lost 1 base and the J gene lost 0 bases, with 16 bases spanning the gap. CDR1 and CDR2 from the germline V gene are MGHRA and YSYEKL.